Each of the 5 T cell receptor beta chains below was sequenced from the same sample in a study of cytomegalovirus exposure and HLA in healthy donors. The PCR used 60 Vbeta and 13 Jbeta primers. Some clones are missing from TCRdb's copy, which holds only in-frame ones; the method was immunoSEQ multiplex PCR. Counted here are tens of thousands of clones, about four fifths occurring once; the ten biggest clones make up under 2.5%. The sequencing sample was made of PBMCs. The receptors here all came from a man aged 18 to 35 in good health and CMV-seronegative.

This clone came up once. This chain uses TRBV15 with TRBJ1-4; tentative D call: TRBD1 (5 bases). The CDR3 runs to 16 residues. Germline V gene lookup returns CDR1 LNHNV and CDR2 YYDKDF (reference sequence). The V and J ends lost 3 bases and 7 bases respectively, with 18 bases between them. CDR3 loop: CATSSALVGLSEKLFF. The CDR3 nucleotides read TGTGCCACCAGCAGTGCTTTAGTGGGGCTAAGTGAAAAACTGTTTTTT.

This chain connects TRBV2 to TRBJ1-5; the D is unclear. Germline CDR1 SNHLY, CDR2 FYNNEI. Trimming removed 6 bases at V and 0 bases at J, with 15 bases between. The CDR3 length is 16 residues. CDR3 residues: CASSEGQRYSNQPQHF. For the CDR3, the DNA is TGTGCCAGCAGCGAGGGCCAGAGGTATAGCAATCAGCCCCAGCATTTT.

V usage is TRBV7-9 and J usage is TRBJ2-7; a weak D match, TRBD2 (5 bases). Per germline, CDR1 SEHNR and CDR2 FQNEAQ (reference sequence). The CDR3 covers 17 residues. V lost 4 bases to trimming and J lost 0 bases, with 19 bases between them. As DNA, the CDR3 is TGTGCCAGCAGCTCCCGACCCCAGGACTCCTTCTCCTACGAGCAGTACTTC. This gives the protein CASSSRPQDSFSYEQYF. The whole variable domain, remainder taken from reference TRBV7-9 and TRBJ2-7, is DTGVSQNPRHKITKRGQNVTFRCDPISEHNRLYWYRQTLGQGPEFLTYFQNEAQLEKSRLLSDRFSAERPKGSFSTLEIQRTEQGDSAMYLCASSSRPQDSFSYEQYFGPGTRLTVT.

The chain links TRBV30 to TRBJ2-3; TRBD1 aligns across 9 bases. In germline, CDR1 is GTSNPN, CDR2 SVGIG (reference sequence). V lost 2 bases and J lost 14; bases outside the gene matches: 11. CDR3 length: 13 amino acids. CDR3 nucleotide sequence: TGTGCCTGGAGTAGAGGACAGGGGATTTCTGCGTATTTT. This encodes CAWSRGQGISAYF.

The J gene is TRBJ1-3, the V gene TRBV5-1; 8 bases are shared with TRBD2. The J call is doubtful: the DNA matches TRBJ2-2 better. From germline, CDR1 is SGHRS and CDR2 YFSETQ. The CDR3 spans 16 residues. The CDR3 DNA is TGCGCCAGCAGCTTGGATCCCGGGAGGGCCGTCGGGGAGCTGTTTTTT. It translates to CASSLDPGRAVGELFF.